This T cell receptor (beta chain) was profiled in a study of human T cells and chemical hapten exposure. The sample's time point: patch test 1, 2 weeks after DPC sensitization. The treatment here: therapeutic diphenylcyclopropenone sensitization with weekly scalp DPC. TCRdb re-called the RACE reads with MiXCR, one entry per CDR3 protein. The sample lists some 180,000 distinct CDR3 sequences, around 24% occurring once. Deletions cut 3 bases from V and 4 bases from J, with 15 bases between. This CDR3 is built from 15 residues. Sequences were derived from whole blood, sampled in connection with sensitization to the hapten diphenylcyclopropenone (DPC). The V gene is TRBV12-3 or TRBV12-4, the J gene TRBJ1-1; D perhaps matches TRBD1 (5 bases). The clonotype was recovered from a woman in her fifties or sixties with alopecia areata. Some clones in this sample may be carry-over from other donors' samples. The CDR3 sequence: CASSLLHGGSTEAFF. As DNA, the CDR3 is TGTGCCAGCAGTTTGCTTCACGGGGGGAGCACTGAAGCTTTCTTT.